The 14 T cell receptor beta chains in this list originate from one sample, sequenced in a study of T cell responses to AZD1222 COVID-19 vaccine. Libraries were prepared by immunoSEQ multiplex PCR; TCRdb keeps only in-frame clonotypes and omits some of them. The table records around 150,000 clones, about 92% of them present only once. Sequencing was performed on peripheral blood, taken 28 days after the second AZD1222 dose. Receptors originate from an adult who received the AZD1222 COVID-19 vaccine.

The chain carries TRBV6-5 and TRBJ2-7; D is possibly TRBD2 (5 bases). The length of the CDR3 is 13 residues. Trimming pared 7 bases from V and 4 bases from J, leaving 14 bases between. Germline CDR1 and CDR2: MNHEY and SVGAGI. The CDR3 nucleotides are TGTGCCAGCAATCGAGGACCGGGGTACGAGCAGTACTTC. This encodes CASNRGPGYEQYF.

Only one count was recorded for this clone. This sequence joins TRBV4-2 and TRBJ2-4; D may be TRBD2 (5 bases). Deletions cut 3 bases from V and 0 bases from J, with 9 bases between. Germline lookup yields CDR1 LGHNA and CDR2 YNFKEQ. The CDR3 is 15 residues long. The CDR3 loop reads CASSQEGLAKNIQYF. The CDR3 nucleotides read TGTGCCAGCAGCCAGGAAGGACTAGCCAAAAACATTCAGTACTTC.

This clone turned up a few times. The CDR3 protein is CASSWNSPLHF. CDR3 in DNA: TGTGCCAGCAGTTGGAACTCACCCCTCCACTTT. V gene TRBV6-1 combines with J gene TRBJ1-6; no clear D gene. The CDR3 is 11 residues long. Germline CDR1 is MNHNS and CDR2 is SASEGT. The V gene lost 5 bases and the J gene lost 10 bases, with 6 bases spanning the gap.

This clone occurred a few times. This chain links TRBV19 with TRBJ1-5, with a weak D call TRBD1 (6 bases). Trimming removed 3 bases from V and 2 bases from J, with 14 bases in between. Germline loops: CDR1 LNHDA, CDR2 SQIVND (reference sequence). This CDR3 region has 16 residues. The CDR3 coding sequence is TGTGCCAGTAGTATGGCAGGGGTTGGTGGCAATCAGCCCCAGCATTTT. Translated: CASSMAGVGGNQPQHF.

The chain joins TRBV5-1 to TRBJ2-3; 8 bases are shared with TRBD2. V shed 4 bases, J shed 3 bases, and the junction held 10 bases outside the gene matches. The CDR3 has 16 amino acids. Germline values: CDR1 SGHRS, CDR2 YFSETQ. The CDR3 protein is CASSHTSGGGTDTQYF. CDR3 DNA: TGCGCCAGCAGCCACACTAGCGGAGGGGGAACAGATACGCAGTATTTT.

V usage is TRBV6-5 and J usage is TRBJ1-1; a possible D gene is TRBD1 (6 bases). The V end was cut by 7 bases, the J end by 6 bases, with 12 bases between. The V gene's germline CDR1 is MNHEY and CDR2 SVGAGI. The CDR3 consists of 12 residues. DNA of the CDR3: TGTGCCAGCAACAACGGGGGGCCTGAAGCTTTCTTT. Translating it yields CASNNGGPEAFF.

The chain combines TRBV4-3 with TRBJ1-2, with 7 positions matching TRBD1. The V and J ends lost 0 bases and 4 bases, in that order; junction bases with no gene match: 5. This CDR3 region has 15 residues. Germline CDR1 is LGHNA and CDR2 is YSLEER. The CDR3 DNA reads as TGCGCCAGCAGCCAAGATCCCAGGGGGGTCTATGGCTACACCTTC. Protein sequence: CASSQDPRGVYGYTF.

CDR3 loop: CASRHNRGNEKLFF. As DNA, the CDR3 is TGTGCCAGCAGACACAACAGGGGGAATGAAAAACTGTTTTTT. The chain uses TRBV7-9 and TRBJ1-4, with 8 bases aligning to TRBD1. This CDR3 comprises 14 residues. The V segment lost 6 bases and the J segment 5 bases; nucleotides outside the gene matches: 5. The germline gives CDR1 SEHNR, CDR2 FQNEAQ (reference sequence).

The CDR3 nucleotides read TGTGCCAGCAGCCAAGTCGGGGATAGCTATGGCTACACCTTC. Translated: CASSQVGDSYGYTF. This chain uses TRBV4-2 with TRBJ1-2; the D is unclear. Trimming took 1 base from V and 4 from J, leaving 10 bases between them. The CDR3 is made up of 14 amino acids. Germline V gives CDR1 LGHNA, CDR2 YNFKEQ.

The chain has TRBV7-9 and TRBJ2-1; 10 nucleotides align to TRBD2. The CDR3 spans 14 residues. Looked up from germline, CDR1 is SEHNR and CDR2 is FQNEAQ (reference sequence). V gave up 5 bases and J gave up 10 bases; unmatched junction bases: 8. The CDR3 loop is CASSALAGVGEQFF. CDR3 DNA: TGTGCCAGCAGCGCGCTAGCGGGGGTGGGGGAGCAGTTCTTC.

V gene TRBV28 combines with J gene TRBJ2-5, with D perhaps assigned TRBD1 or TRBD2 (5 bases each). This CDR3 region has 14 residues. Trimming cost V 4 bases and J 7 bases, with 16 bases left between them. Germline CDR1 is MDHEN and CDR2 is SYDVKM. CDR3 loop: CASSSSPPGGTQYF. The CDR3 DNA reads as TGTGCCAGCAGTTCCTCCCCGCCTGGGGGGACCCAGTACTTC.

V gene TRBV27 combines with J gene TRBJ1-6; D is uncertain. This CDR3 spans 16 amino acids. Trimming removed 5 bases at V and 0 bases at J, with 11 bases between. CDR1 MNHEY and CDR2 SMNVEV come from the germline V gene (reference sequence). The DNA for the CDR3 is TGTGCCAGCAGTCCCGGGTTAAGCTCCTATAATTCACCCCTCCACTTT. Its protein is CASSPGLSSYNSPLHF.

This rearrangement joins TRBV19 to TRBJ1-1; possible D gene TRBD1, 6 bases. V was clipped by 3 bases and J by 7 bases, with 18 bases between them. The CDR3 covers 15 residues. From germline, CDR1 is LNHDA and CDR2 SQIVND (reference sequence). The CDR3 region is CASSMGGGALIEAFF. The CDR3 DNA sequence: TGTGCCAGTAGTATGGGGGGCGGAGCCCTGATTGAAGCTTTCTTT.

The CDR3: CATLEGGKDGYTF. The CDR3 DNA reads as TGTGCCACCCTAGAGGGGGGAAAGGATGGCTACACCTTC. V is TRBV7-9 and J is TRBJ1-2; tentatively, D is TRBD1 (6 bases). V lost 10 bases to trimming and J lost 6 bases, with 18 bases between them. The V gene's germline CDR1 is SEHNR and CDR2 FQNEAQ (reference sequence). This CDR3 is built from 13 residues.